Described below is a single T cell receptor (beta chain) sequence and its context. As it was prepared, the TCRbeta library received unique molecular identifiers. TCRdb ran MiXCR on the PCR reads and lists one entry per CDR3 protein. The sample has about 980,000 distinct CDR3 sequences; about 29% are singletons. This entry comes from a study of T-cell reconstitution after alpha-beta-depleted transplantation in children. Trimming removed 1 base from V and 16 bases from J; junction bases left unmatched: 6. Germline CDR1 reads DFQATT; CDR2 reads SNEGSKA (reference sequence). This CDR3 is built from 11 residues.

The chain carries TRBV20-1 and TRBJ2-1; 8 bases match TRBD2. The sequence derives from a boy under two years old who had a stem cell transplant for SCID, so the T cells may come from the graft donor. Specimen: PBMCs, mostly from graft donor cells, collected 360 days after TCRalphabeta/CD19-depleted stem cell transplant. The CDR3 region has the DNA TGCAGTGCTAGAGTCCGGGGGGGGCGTTTCTTC. This encodes CSARVRGGRFF.